These T cell receptor beta chains were read from a single sample in a study of identical twins. TCRdb itself ran the 5' RACE reads through MiXCR, one entry per CDR3 protein. Here the sample spans about 340,000 distinct CDR3 sequences, around 9% being singletons. The sequencing sample was made of naive T cells sorted from blood. Receptor source: a woman aged 50 to 65 in good health. Both conserved end residues are part of each CDR3. The order of the fields is V gene, D gene, clone size, J gene, CDR3 DNA, CDR3 protein. A D gene is named only where the DNA matches it firmly. Rows give clone size only sometimes, using once, few, many, or a class for an expanded clone.

v_call: TRBV4-2; d_call: NA; clone_size: few; j_call: TRBJ2-1; cdr3_nt: TGTGCCAGCAGCCAAGCTTCGGCCTTTCAGTACAATGAGCAGTTCTTC; cdr3_aa: CASSQASAFQYNEQFF
v_call: TRBV20-1; d_call: TRBD1; clone_size: NA; j_call: TRBJ1-5; cdr3_nt: TGCAGTGCTAGAGAAAGACAGGGGAGGGATAGGGCCCAGCATTTT; cdr3_aa: CSARERQGRDRAQHF
v_call: TRBV29-1; d_call: NA; clone_size: many; j_call: TRBJ2-2; cdr3_nt: TGCAGCGTTCGACTAGGGGGTTCCGGGGAGCTGTTTTTT; cdr3_aa: CSVRLGGSGELFF
v_call: TRBV12-3/TRBV12-4; d_call: NA; clone_size: many; j_call: TRBJ2-5; cdr3_nt: TGTGCCAGCAGTTTAGTGGACCAAGAGACCCAGTACTTC; cdr3_aa: CASSLVDQETQYF
v_call: TRBV14; d_call: TRBD2; clone_size: few; j_call: TRBJ2-3; cdr3_nt: TGTGCCAGCAGCCAAGATTTAGTAACGGCGGGAGGGACCACAGATACGCAGTATTTT; cdr3_aa: CASSQDLVTAGGTTDTQYF
v_call: TRBV13; d_call: TRBD2; clone_size: few; j_call: TRBJ2-1; cdr3_nt: TGTGCCAGCGATTCCCTAGGAAGCGGGAGGGCCAATGAGCAGTTCTTC; cdr3_aa: CASDSLGSGRANEQFF
v_call: TRBV20-1; d_call: NA; clone_size: NA; j_call: TRBJ2-2; cdr3_nt: TGCAGTCAAACGGTTGTGGAGCTGTTTTTT; cdr3_aa: CSQTVVELFF
v_call: TRBV6-5; d_call: NA; clone_size: NA; j_call: TRBJ1-4; cdr3_nt: TGTGCCAGCAGTTACTCGATAGCCTTCAATGAAAAACTGTTTTTT; cdr3_aa: CASSYSIAFNEKLFF
v_call: TRBV21-1; d_call: NA; clone_size: few; j_call: TRBJ2-4; cdr3_nt: TGTGCCAGCAGAGGGGTTACGGGGATTCAGTACTTC; cdr3_aa: CASRGVTGIQYF
v_call: TRBV20-1; d_call: TRBD2; clone_size: few; j_call: TRBJ2-7; cdr3_nt: TGCAGTGCAAGTACTAGCGGGAGGCTGTACGAGCAGTACTTC; cdr3_aa: CSASTSGRLYEQYF
v_call: TRBV19; d_call: TRBD2; clone_size: few; j_call: TRBJ2-3; cdr3_nt: TGTGCCAGTAGGAGGGTAGCGGGAGGGCTGACAGATACGCAGTATTTT; cdr3_aa: CASRRVAGGLTDTQYF
v_call: TRBV11-2; d_call: NA; clone_size: few; j_call: TRBJ2-3; cdr3_nt: TGTGCCAGCAACACAGGTTGGGGTAGCACAGATACGCAGTATTTT; cdr3_aa: CASNTGWGSTDTQYF
v_call: TRBV12-3/TRBV12-4; d_call: TRBD1; clone_size: NA; j_call: TRBJ2-3; cdr3_nt: TGTGCCAGCAGCCCGAGACAGGGGACTAGCACAGATACGCAGTATTTT; cdr3_aa: CASSPRQGTSTDTQYF
v_call: TRBV10-3; d_call: TRBD2; clone_size: many; j_call: TRBJ2-1; cdr3_nt: TGTGCCATCAGTGAGTCGACTAGCGGGACTTTGCAGTTCTTC; cdr3_aa: CAISESTSGTLQFF
v_call: TRBV4-2; d_call: TRBD2; clone_size: few; j_call: TRBJ2-7; cdr3_nt: TGTGCCAGCAGCCAAGAGGCTAGCGGGACCGACGAGCAGTACTTC; cdr3_aa: CASSQEASGTDEQYF
v_call: TRBV6-1; d_call: NA; clone_size: few; j_call: TRBJ2-7; cdr3_nt: TGTGCCAGCAGTGTCCGAACTTACTACGAGCAGTACTTC; cdr3_aa: CASSVRTYYEQYF
v_call: TRBV20-1; d_call: NA; clone_size: few; j_call: TRBJ2-3; cdr3_nt: TGCAGTGCTACCCTCCCGGCCACCGTCACAGATACGCAGTATTTT; cdr3_aa: CSATLPATVTDTQYF
v_call: TRBV24-1; d_call: NA; clone_size: many; j_call: TRBJ2-2; cdr3_nt: TGTGCCACCAGTGGAGGGGTTAACACCGGGGAGCTGTTTTTT; cdr3_aa: CATSGGVNTGELFF
v_call: TRBV11-2; d_call: NA; clone_size: NA; j_call: TRBJ2-1; cdr3_nt: TGTGCCAGCAGCTTAGTCAGTTTGAGGGAGCAGTTCTTC; cdr3_aa: CASSLVSLREQFF
v_call: TRBV18; d_call: NA; clone_size: few; j_call: TRBJ2-7; cdr3_nt: TGTGCCAGCTCGGAGGACTTGGCTATTTACGAGCAGTACTTC; cdr3_aa: CASSEDLAIYEQYF
v_call: TRBV6-5; d_call: NA; clone_size: NA; j_call: TRBJ2-6; cdr3_nt: TGTGCCAGCAGAAAACCAGGGCCGGTTGGGGCCAACGTCCTGACTTTC; cdr3_aa: CASRKPGPVGANVLTF
v_call: TRBV7-2; d_call: NA; clone_size: many; j_call: TRBJ2-5; cdr3_nt: TGTGCCAGCAGCTATAGCCTCCAAGAGACCCAGTACTTC; cdr3_aa: CASSYSLQETQYF
v_call: TRBV10-3; d_call: NA; clone_size: many; j_call: TRBJ1-1; cdr3_nt: TGTGCCATCAGTGAGGGTAAGAACACTGAAGCTTTCTTT; cdr3_aa: CAISEGKNTEAFF
v_call: TRBV28; d_call: TRBD1; clone_size: few; j_call: TRBJ2-1; cdr3_nt: TGTGCCAGCAGTTCTCCGGGACAGGGTGACAATGAGCAGTTCTTC; cdr3_aa: CASSSPGQGDNEQFF
v_call: TRBV10-3; d_call: NA; clone_size: many; j_call: TRBJ2-1; cdr3_nt: TGTGCCATCAGCCCAACCGTAGGGGCGGTTGGTCAGTTCTTC; cdr3_aa: CAISPTVGAVGQFF
v_call: TRBV7-9; d_call: NA; clone_size: NA; j_call: TRBJ1-3; cdr3_nt: TGTGCCAGCAGCGCCACCCGGTCGGCGGGGGGAAACACCATATATTTT; cdr3_aa: CASSATRSAGGNTIYF
v_call: TRBV3-1; d_call: NA; clone_size: many; j_call: TRBJ2-1; cdr3_nt: TGTGCCAGCAGCCAATCCCCAATTTTTGAGCAGTTCTTC; cdr3_aa: CASSQSPIFEQFF